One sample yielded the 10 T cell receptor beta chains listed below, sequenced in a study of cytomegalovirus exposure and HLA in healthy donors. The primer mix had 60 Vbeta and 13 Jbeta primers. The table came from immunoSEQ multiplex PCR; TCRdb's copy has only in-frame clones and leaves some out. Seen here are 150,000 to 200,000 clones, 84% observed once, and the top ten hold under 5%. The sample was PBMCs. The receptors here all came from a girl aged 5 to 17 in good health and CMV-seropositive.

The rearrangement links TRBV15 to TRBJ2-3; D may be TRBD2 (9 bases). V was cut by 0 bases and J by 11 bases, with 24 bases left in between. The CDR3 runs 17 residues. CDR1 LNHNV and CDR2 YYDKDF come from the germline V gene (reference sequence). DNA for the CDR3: TGTGCCACCAGCAGAGATCTTCTAGCGGGGCCACAGGGGGGGCAGTATTTT. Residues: CATSRDLLAGPQGGQYF.

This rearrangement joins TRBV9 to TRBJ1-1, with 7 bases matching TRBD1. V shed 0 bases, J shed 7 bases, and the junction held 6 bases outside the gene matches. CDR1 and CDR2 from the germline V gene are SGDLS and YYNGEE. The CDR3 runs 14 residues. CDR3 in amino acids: CASSVEDRVSEAFF. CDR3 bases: TGTGCCAGCAGCGTAGAAGACAGGGTGAGTGAAGCTTTCTTT.

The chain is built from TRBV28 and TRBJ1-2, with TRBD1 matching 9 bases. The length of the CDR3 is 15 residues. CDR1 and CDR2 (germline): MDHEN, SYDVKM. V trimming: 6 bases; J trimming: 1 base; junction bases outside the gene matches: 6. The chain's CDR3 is CASRNGQGINYGYTF. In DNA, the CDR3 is TGTGCCAGCAGAAATGGACAGGGGATTAACTATGGCTACACCTTC.

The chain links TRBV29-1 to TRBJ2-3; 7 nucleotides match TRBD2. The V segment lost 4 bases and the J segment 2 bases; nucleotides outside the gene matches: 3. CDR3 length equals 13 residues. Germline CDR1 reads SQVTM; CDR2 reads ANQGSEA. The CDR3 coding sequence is TGCAGCGTTGCGAGCGGGACCACAGATACGCAGTATTTT. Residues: CSVASGTTDTQYF.

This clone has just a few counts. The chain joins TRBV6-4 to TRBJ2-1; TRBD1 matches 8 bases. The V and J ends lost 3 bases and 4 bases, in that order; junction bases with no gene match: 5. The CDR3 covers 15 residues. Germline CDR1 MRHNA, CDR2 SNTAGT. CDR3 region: CASSESRGPYNEQFF. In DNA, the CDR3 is TGTGCCAGCAGTGAATCCAGGGGGCCTTACAATGAGCAGTTCTTC.

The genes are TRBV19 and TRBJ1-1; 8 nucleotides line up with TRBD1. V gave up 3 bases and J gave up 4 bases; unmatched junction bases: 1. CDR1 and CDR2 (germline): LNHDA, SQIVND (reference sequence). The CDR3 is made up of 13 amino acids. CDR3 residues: CASSMTGATEAFF. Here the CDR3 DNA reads TGTGCCAGTAGTATGACAGGGGCCACTGAAGCTTTCTTT. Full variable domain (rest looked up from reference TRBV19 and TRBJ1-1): DGGITQSPKYLFRKEGQNVTLSCEQNLNHDAMYWYRQDPGQGLRLIYYSQIVNDFQKGDIAEGYSVSREKKESFPLTVTSAQKNPTAFYLCASSMTGATEAFFGQGTRLTVV.

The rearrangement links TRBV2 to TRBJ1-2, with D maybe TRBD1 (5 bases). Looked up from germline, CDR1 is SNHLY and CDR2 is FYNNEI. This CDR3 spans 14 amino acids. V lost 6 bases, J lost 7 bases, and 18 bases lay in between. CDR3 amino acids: CASSGGGNFPGYTF. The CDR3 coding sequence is TGTGCCAGCAGCGGGGGAGGGAATTTCCCTGGCTACACCTTC. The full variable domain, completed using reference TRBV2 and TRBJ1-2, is EPEVTQTPSHQVTQMGQEVILRCVPISNHLYFYWYRQILGQKVEFLVSFYNNEISEKSEIFDDQFSVERPDGSNFTLKIRSTKLEDSAMYFCASSGGGNFPGYTFGSGTRLTVV.

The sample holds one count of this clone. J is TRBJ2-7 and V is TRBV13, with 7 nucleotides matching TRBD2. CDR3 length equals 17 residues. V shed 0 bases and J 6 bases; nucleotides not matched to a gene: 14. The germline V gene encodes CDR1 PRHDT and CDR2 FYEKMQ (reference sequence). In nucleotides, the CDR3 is TGTGCCAGCAGCTTAGGGGGGAGGGCAGCCTCTCGTCCCGAGCAGTACTTC. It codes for CASSLGGRAASRPEQYF.

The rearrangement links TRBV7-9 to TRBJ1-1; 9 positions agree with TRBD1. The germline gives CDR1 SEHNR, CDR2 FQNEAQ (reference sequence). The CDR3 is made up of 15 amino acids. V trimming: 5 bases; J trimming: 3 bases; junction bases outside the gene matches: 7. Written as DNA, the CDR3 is TGTGCCAGCAGCCGGGACAGGGTATCGGACACTGAAGCTTTCTTT. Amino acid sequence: CASSRDRVSDTEAFF.

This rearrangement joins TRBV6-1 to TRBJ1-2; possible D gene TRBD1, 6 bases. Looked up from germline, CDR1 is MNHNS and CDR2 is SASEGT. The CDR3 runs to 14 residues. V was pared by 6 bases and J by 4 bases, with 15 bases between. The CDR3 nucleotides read TGTGCCAGCAGCGATATCCAAGGGGGCTATGGCTACACCTTC. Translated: CASSDIQGGYGYTF.